Each of the 15 T cell receptor beta chains below was sequenced from the same sample in a study of CD8 T cells in ankylosing spondylitis. Whole-study results and caveats: For ankylosing spondylitis blood, a TCR beta motif of about eight highly homologous variants appeared characteristic.

TCRdb reprocessed the 5' RACE reads via MiXCR and lists one record per CDR3 protein. This sample yields 330,000 or so distinct CDR3 sequences, of which 6.5% to 10% are seen a single time; about 14% belongs to the top ten. For these TCRs, the target antigens are not known. Specimen: blood, either unsorted or a sorted T cell fraction (not recorded which). All receptors come from a male donor with ankylosing spondylitis.

This clonotype was detected only a few times. J is TRBJ2-1 and V is TRBV7-3, with 7 bases that match TRBD2. Germline V CDR1 and CDR2: SGHTA, FQGTGA. The length of the CDR3 is 17 residues. V gave up 6 bases and J gave up 0 bases; unmatched junction bases: 11. The CDR3 spells CASSPWGAGHSYNEQFF. The CDR3 nucleotides read TGTGCCAGCAGTCCTTGGGGAGCGGGGCACTCCTACAATGAGCAGTTCTTC.

This rearrangement joins TRBV7-3 to TRBJ1-1; D not certain. The CDR3 runs to 13 residues. The V and J ends lost 5 bases and 4 bases respectively, with 11 bases between them. Germline lookup yields CDR1 SGHTA and CDR2 FQGTGA. CDR3 in amino acids: CASSRGPATEAFF. The CDR3 nucleotides are TGTGCCAGCAGCCGCGGACCGGCCACTGAAGCTTTCTTT.

In its sample, this clonotype was seen a few times. The chain couples TRBV10-3 to TRBJ2-7, with TRBD1 matching 7 bases. The V segment lost 6 bases and the J segment 1 base; nucleotides outside the gene matches: 6. The length of the CDR3 is 14 residues. The germline gives CDR1 ENHRY, CDR2 SYGVKD. CDR3 region: CAIRPGQPSYEQYF. The CDR3, as DNA: TGTGCCATCAGGCCGGGACAGCCGTCCTACGAGCAGTACTTC.

Remarks on this clonotype: Given a much more abundant clone one base away, this may be a read error. This chain links TRBV20-1 with TRBJ2-1; D unclear. The V gene's germline CDR1 is DFQATT and CDR2 SNEGSKA (reference sequence). CDR3 size: 11 residues. In nucleotides, the CDR3 is TGCAGTGCTAGAGATGGGCATGACCAGTTCTTC. Protein product: CSARDGHDQFF.

CDR3 in amino acids: CASSAPIENTEAFF. In DNA, the CDR3 is TGTGCCAGCAGCGCCCCGATAGAGAACACTGAAGCTTTCTTT. This chain links TRBV9 with TRBJ1-1; D not resolved. V shed 3 bases and J shed 1 base, with 10 bases lying between them. The CDR3 is made up of 14 amino acids. Germline loops: CDR1 SGDLS, CDR2 YYNGEE.

This clonotype has at least ten counts. The V gene is TRBV2, the J gene TRBJ1-2; 9 bases agree with TRBD1. The ends lost 6 bases at V and 3 bases at J; junction bases unmatched: 5. Looked up from germline, CDR1 is SNHLY and CDR2 is FYNNEI. This CDR3 is built from 14 residues. The CDR3 DNA sequence: TGTGCCAGCAGCCCCAGGACAGGGGACTATGGCTACACCTTC. Protein: CASSPRTGDYGYTF.

The CDR3 loop is CASSHRTSGDEQFF. CDR3 nucleotide sequence: TGCGCCAGCAGCCATAGGACTAGCGGAGATGAGCAGTTCTTC. This rearrangement joins TRBV4-1 to TRBJ2-1, with 10 nucleotides matching TRBD2. Trimming cost V 3 bases and J 8 bases; bases outside gene matches: 4. The CDR3 sequence is 14 residues long. Germline loops: CDR1 MGHRA, CDR2 YSYEKL.

This clonotype has only a few counts. The rearrangement links TRBV13 to TRBJ2-5; possible D gene TRBD2, 7 bases. Germline assignment: CDR1 PRHDT and CDR2 FYEKMQ (reference sequence). The CDR3 is made up of 14 amino acids. V was pared by 3 bases and J by 4 bases, with 12 bases between. The CDR3 reads CASSFSRGGETQYF. The CDR3 DNA reads TGTGCCAGCAGCTTTTCGAGGGGGGGAGAGACCCAGTACTTC.

This clonotype was detected a few times. CDR3 DNA sequence: TGTGCCAGCAGGGGTGGGAGCCTCTCCTACGAGCAGTACTTC. This sequence encodes CASRGGSLSYEQYF. This chain links TRBV12-3 or TRBV12-4 with TRBJ2-7, with D possibly matching TRBD2 (5 bases). The CDR3 sequence is 14 residues long. Trimming removed 6 bases from V and 0 bases from J, with 12 bases in between.

This clonotype was seen ten or more times. In DNA form, the CDR3 reads TGCGCCAGCAGCTTGGTTCAGACCCAAGAGACCCAGTACTTC. Its translation: CASSLVQTQETQYF. This chain joins TRBV5-1 and TRBJ2-5, with no clear D. The germline gives CDR1 SGHRS, CDR2 YFSETQ. V lost 0 bases and J 1 base, leaving 7 bases between the germline ends. This CDR3 is built from 14 residues.

The rearrangement uses TRBV29-1 and TRBJ1-2; D may be TRBD1 (6 bases). Trimming took off 7 bases at V and 3 bases at J, with 15 bases between the two ends. The CDR3 spans 13 residues. Germline CDR1 is SQVTM and CDR2 is ANQGSEA. CDR3 DNA: TGCAGCGCCGCGGACAGCGCCCACTATGGCTACACCTTC. It specifies CSAADSAHYGYTF.

This clonotype was counted many times. V is TRBV6-5 and J is TRBJ2-7, with 9 bases identical to TRBD1. The V segment lost 0 bases and the J segment 4 bases; nucleotides outside the gene matches: 4. This CDR3 contains 15 residues. Germline CDR1 MNHEY, CDR2 SVGAGI. The CDR3 nucleotides are TGTGCCAGCAGTTACTCGACTGGACAGGGGTACGAGCAGTACTTC. This translates into CASSYSTGQGYEQYF.

The genes are TRBV5-1 and TRBJ2-7; D might be TRBD2 (6 bases). Germline-derived CDR1 and CDR2 are SGHRS and YFSETQ. Trimming cost V 1 base and J 5 bases, with 13 bases left between them. The CDR3 is made up of 14 amino acids. The CDR3 loop is CASSLLEGFHEQYF. The CDR3 DNA sequence: TGCGCCAGCAGCTTGTTGGAGGGGTTCCACGAGCAGTACTTC.

At least ten counts were recorded for this clonotype. The chain uses TRBV27 and TRBJ2-2; the match to TRBD1 covers 9 bases. CDR1 MNHEY and CDR2 SMNVEV come from the germline V gene (reference sequence). The CDR3 consists of 16 residues. J was trimmed by 1 base and V by 8 bases; bases with no gene match: 8. The CDR3 is CASGAHRGRNTGELFF. The CDR3 DNA reads TGTGCCAGCGGGGCCCACAGGGGGCGGAACACCGGGGAGCTGTTTTTT.

This clonotype was counted ten times or more. Sequence at one end of the junction differs from germline and may be a read error. The chain has TRBV5-1 and TRBJ2-1, with TRBD2 identical over 8 bases. This CDR3 has 18 amino acids. Germline loops: CDR1 SGHRS, CDR2 YFSETQ. The CDR3 spells CATSERERVVDSYNEQFF. The CDR3 region has the DNA TGCGCCACCAGCGAGCGGGAGAGGGTCGTGGACTCCTACAATGAGCAGTTCTTC.